The rows below give T cell receptor beta chains drawn from one sample of a study of blood T cell repertoires in COVID-19. Repertoires were generated with immunoSEQ multiplex PCR, while TCRdb's copy carries only in-frame clones and drops some. Of over 90,000 clones in the sample, roughly 79% were seen once. The sample comprised peripheral blood. These receptor sequences come from an older man with COVID-19, enrolled during active disease. The CDR3 runs from the conserved cysteine through the conserved F or W. The D gene is left open where the match is weak. A clone size is listed for some rows: how often the clone was seen (once, few, many), or a class if it is expanded.

j_gene | v_gene | d_gene | abundance | CDR3aa | CDR3nt
TRBJ2-3 | TRBV6-4 | TRBD2 | once | CASSVSSGGQSDTQYF | TGTGCCAGCAGTGTATCTAGCGGGGGGCAGTCAGATACGCAGTATTTT
TRBJ2-7 | TRBV18 | TRBD2 | NA | CASSPSTSGVGEQYF | TGTGCCAGCTCACCCTCTACTAGCGGGGTGGGGGAGCAGTACTTC
TRBJ2-2 | TRBV21-1 | NA | NA | CASSRGQQNTGELFF | TGTGCCAGCAGCAGAGGGCAGCAGAACACCGGGGAGCTGTTTTTT
TRBJ2-7 | TRBV7-2 | TRBD2 | NA | CASSPPGLAAFEQYF | TGTGCCAGCAGCCCCCCGGGACTAGCGGCCTTCGAGCAGTACTTC
TRBJ2-3 | TRBV7-2 | TRBD2 | NA | CASSLEGLAGVPFTDTQYF | TGTGCCAGCAGCTTAGAGGGCCTAGCGGGGGTGCCCTTCACAGATACGCAGTATTTT
TRBJ1-3 | TRBV29-1 | TRBD1 | NA | CSVARTGGGNTIYF | TGCAGCGTCGCCAGGACAGGAGGAGGAAACACCATATATTTT
TRBJ2-2 | TRBV30 | TRBD2 | NA | CAWSAGTSGTGELFF | TGTGCCTGGAGTGCAGGAACTAGCGGCACCGGGGAGCTGTTTTTT
TRBJ1-1 | TRBV6-2/TRBV6-3 | NA | NA | CASSYHRQVEAFF | TGTGCCAGCAGTTACCACCGACAAGTCGAAGCTTTCTTT
TRBJ2-5 | TRBV6-5 | TRBD1 | NA | CASSRGQRSAETQYF | TGTGCCAGCAGTAGGGGACAGCGATCGGCGGAGACCCAGTACTTC
TRBJ2-2 | TRBV6-2/TRBV6-3 | NA | NA | CASRYYGEDQTGELFF | TGTGCCAGCAGATACTACGGGGAAGACCAGACCGGGGAGCTGTTTTTT
TRBJ1-2 | TRBV7-9 | NA | once | CASGTMGHGVYGYTF | TGTGCCAGCGGGACTATGGGACACGGGGTTTATGGCTACACCTTC
TRBJ2-7 | TRBV23-1 | TRBD1 | NA | CASTSPGQATTVYYEQYF | TGCGCCAGCACTTCTCCGGGACAGGCTACTACGGTCTACTACGAGCAGTACTTC
TRBJ2-2 | TRBV5-1 | NA | few | CASSPRLTFDTGELFF | TGCGCCAGCAGCCCCCGTCTCACTTTCGACACCGGGGAGCTGTTTTTT
TRBJ1-2 | TRBV5-7 | NA | NA | CASSNTGHKNYGYTF | TGTGCCAGCAGCAACACGGGACACAAGAACTATGGCTACACCTTC
TRBJ2-7 | TRBV15 | TRBD1 | NA | CATSSRQGRTYEQYF | TGTGCCACCAGCAGCAGACAGGGGAGGACCTACGAGCAGTACTTC
TRBJ2-7 | TRBV3-1/TRBV3-2 | NA | NA | CASSQETLSEQYF | TGTGCCAGCAGCCAGGAGACCTTGTCCGAGCAGTACTTC
TRBJ2-6 | TRBV4-2 | TRBD1 | NA | CASTWTGGSGANVLTF | TGTGCCAGCACCTGGACAGGGGGCTCTGGGGCCAACGTCCTGACTTTC
TRBJ1-5 | TRBV15 | NA | NA | CATSRDGQTIQPQHF | TGTGCCACCAGCAGAGATGGACAGACCATCCAGCCCCAGCATTTT
TRBJ2-3 | TRBV11-3 | NA | NA | CASSTRADTQYF | TGTGCCAGCAGCACCAGGGCAGATACGCAGTATTTT
TRBJ1-2 | TRBV2 | NA | NA | CASSEEVHGYTF | TGTGCCAGCAGTGAGGAGGTCCATGGCTACACCTTC
TRBJ1-6 | TRBV10-3 | NA | NA | CAIRSGGTSYNSPLHF | TGTGCCATCAGGTCGGGGGGCACGTCCTATAATTCACCCCTCCACTTT
TRBJ1-6 | TRBV10-2 | NA | NA | CASSTTRGNSPLHF | TGCGCCAGCAGTACAACCAGGGGTAATTCACCCCTCCACTTT